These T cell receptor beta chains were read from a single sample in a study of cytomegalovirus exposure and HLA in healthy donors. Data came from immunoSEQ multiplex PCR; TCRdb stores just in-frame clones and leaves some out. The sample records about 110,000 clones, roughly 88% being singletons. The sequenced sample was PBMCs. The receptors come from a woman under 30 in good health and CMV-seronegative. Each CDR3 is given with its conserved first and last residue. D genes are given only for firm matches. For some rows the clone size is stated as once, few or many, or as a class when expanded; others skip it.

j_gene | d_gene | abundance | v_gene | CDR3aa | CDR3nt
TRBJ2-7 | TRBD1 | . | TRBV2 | CASTMNRDRTLYEQYF | TGTGCCAGCACCATGAACCGGGACAGGACACTCTACGAGCAGTACTTC
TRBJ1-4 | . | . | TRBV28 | CASSLIQPYREKLFF | TGTGCCAGCAGTTTAATTCAACCCTACAGAGAAAAACTGTTTTTT
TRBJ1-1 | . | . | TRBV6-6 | CASSVNTEAFF | TGTGCCAGCAGCGTAAACACTGAAGCTTTCTTT
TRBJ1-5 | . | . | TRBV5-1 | CASSLEKDQPQHF | TGCGCCAGCAGCTTAGAGAAAGATCAGCCCCAGCATTTT
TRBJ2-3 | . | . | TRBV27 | CASSFRDTLTDTQYF | TGTGCCAGCAGTTTCCGGGACACCCTCACAGATACGCAGTATTTT
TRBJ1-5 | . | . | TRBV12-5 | CASGWYSRGGNQPQHF | TGTGCTAGTGGTTGGTACAGTAGGGGGGGGAATCAGCCCCAGCATTTT
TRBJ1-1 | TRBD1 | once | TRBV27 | CASSPPPGGNTEAFF | TGTGCCAGCAGTCCCCCACCAGGGGGAAACACTGAAGCTTTCTTT
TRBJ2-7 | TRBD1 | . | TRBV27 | CASSSGTGPYEQYF | TGTGCCAGCAGTTCCGGGACAGGGCCCTACGAGCAGTACTTC
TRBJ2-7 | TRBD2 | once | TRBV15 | CATSREGLADEQYF | TGTGCCACCAGCAGAGAGGGACTAGCTGACGAGCAGTACTTC
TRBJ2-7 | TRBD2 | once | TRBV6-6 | CASSPVTSGDSYEQYF | TGTGCCAGCAGCCCCGTTACTAGCGGGGATTCCTACGAGCAGTACTTC
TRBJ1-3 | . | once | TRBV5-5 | CASSLAPYSGNTIYF | TGTGCCAGCAGCTTGGCCCCCTACTCTGGAAACACCATATATTTT
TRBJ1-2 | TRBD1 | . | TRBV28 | CASSKGASGYTF | TGTGCCAGCAGTAAGGGGGCCAGTGGCTACACCTTC
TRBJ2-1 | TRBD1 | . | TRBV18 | CASSQNRGTYNEQFF | TGTGCCAGCTCTCAGAACAGGGGCACCTACAATGAGCAGTTCTTC
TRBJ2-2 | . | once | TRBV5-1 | CASSSQNRVNTGELFF | TGCGCCAGCAGCTCCCAAAACAGGGTTAACACCGGGGAGCTGTTTTTT
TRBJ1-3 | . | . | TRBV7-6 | CASSLNQAGNTIYF | TGTGCCAGCAGCTTAAACCAAGCGGGAAACACCATATATTTT
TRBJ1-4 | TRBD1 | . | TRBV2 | CASSEAGTGFKKLFF | TGTGCCAGCAGTGAAGCGGGGACAGGGTTTAAAAAACTGTTTTTT
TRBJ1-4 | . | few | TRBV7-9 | CASSSPHGGFGLEKLFF | TGTGCCAGCAGCTCACCCCATGGGGGGTTTGGATTAGAAAAACTGTTTTTT
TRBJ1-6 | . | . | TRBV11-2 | CASSLVGQGKSPLHF | TGTGCCAGCAGCTTAGTAGGCCAGGGAAAGTCACCCCTCCACTTT
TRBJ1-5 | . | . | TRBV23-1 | CATPWGDQPQHF | TGCGCCACCCCTTGGGGGGATCAGCCCCAGCATTTT
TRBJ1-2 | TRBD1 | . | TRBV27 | CASSSGTGSNPTF | TGTGCCAGCAGTTCCGGGACAGGGTCGAACCCCACCTTC
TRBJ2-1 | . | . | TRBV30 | CAWSLQPGPTYNEQFF | TGTGCCTGGAGCCTACAGCCAGGGCCCACCTACAATGAGCAGTTCTTC
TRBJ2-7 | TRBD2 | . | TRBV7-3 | CASSLNPGRDEQYF | TGTGCCAGCAGCTTAAATCCAGGGAGGGACGAGCAGTACTTC
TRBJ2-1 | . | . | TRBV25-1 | CASSDIPTGRVYNEQFF | TGTGCCAGCAGTGATATACCAACAGGGAGGGTCTACAATGAGCAGTTCTTC
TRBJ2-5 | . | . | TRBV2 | CASSEDPGETQYF | TGTGCCAGCAGTGAAGATCCCGGGGAGACCCAGTACTTC
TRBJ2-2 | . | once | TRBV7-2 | CASSLRPNSRTGELFF | TGTGCCAGCAGCCTCAGACCGAACAGCAGGACCGGGGAGCTGTTTTTT
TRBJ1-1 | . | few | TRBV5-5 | CASSWAVSNTEAFF | TGTGCCAGCAGCTGGGCAGTGTCGAACACTGAAGCTTTCTTT
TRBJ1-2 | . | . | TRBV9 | CASSVGVEGRGTLNYGYTF | TGTGCCAGCAGCGTAGGGGTGGAGGGGCGGGGAACACTTAACTATGGCTACACCTTC